These 11 T cell receptor beta chains came from one sample sequenced in a study of beta chain features in type 1 diabetes. Study results and limitations: Shortening of TCRB CDR3s, moderate but significant, appeared in all four CD4+ subsets of Type 1 diabetes patients.

The antigens of these receptors remain unknown. Expressed TCRB transcripts got sequenced, as all isolated RNA was reverse transcribed. Produced via immunoSEQ multiplex PCR; TCRdb's table is partial and in-frame only. The sample shows 600,000 or so clones, more than 13% of them seen only once. The sequenced material came from naive CD4+ T cells from blood. The receptors originated from a man between 18 and 35 years old with type 1 diabetes.

V is TRBV30 and J is TRBJ2-1; D call uncertain. CDR3 length equals 13 residues. The V gene lost 6 bases and the J gene lost 1 base, with 10 bases spanning the gap. CDR1 is GTSNPN and CDR2 is SVGIG in the germline V gene (reference sequence). DNA of the CDR3: TGTGCCTGCTCGGGCTTGTCCTACAATGAGCAGTTCTTC. It encodes CACSGLSYNEQFF. The variable domain in full, with the rest retrieved from reference TRBV30 and TRBJ2-1, is SQTIHQWPATLVQPVGSPLSLECTVEGTSNPNLYWYRQAAGRGLQLLFYSVGIGQISSEVPQNLSASRPQDRQFILSSKKLLLSDSGFYLCACSGLSYNEQFFGPGTRLTVL.

This clone showed up just a few times. The genes are TRBV6-5 and TRBJ1-4; no firm D call. CDR1 MNHEY and CDR2 SVGAGI come from the germline V gene. V was pared by 6 bases and J by 12 bases, with 14 bases between. The length of the CDR3 is 12 residues. CDR3 DNA sequence: TGTGCCAGCAGCTTACTCGCCGGGGAACTGTTTTTT. Translating it yields CASSLLAGELFF.

The chain uses TRBV14 and TRBJ2-5, with unresolved D. V was clipped by 2 bases and J by 7 bases, with 8 bases between them. Looked up from germline, CDR1 is SGHDN and CDR2 is FVKESK. This CDR3 spans 12 amino acids. The CDR3 loop reads CASSQKGGTQYF. CDR3 sequence (DNA): TGTGCCAGCAGCCAAAAAGGCGGGACCCAGTACTTC.

The chain uses TRBV7-9 and TRBJ2-1; D possibly corresponds to TRBD2 (6 bases). V lost 5 bases to trimming and J lost 8 bases, with 13 bases between them. Germline lookup yields CDR1 SEHNR and CDR2 FQNEAQ (reference sequence). The CDR3 covers 13 residues. In nucleotides, the CDR3 is TGTGCCAGCAGCGTACGACTAGTCGATGAGCAGTTCTTC. Translated: CASSVRLVDEQFF. Together with reference TRBV7-9 and TRBJ2-1, the CDR3 gives the full variable domain: DTGVSQNPRHKITKRGQNVTFRCDPISEHNRLYWYRQTLGQGPEFLTYFQNEAQLEKSRLLSDRFSAERPKGSFSTLEIQRTEQGDSAMYLCASSVRLVDEQFFGPGTRLTVL.

This clone was counted a few times. The rearrangement links TRBV25-1 to TRBJ1-1; D is ambiguous. Germline loops: CDR1 MGHDK, CDR2 SYGVNS. Trimming pared 7 bases from V and 4 bases from J, leaving 19 bases between. The CDR3 has 15 residues. The CDR3 DNA is TGTGCCAGCACTAATCCCCGGGCGGGATCCACTGAAGCTTTCTTT. This codes for CASTNPRAGSTEAFF.

The V and J genes are TRBV30 and TRBJ1-5; TRBD1 agrees at 9 bases. CDR1 and CDR2 from the germline V gene are GTSNPN and SVGIG (reference sequence). V dropped 3 bases and J dropped 5; count of bases not matched to a gene: 8. CDR3 length: 15 amino acids. CDR3 nucleotides: TGTGCCTGGAGGAACAGGGGGCTTAACGATCAGCCCCAGCATTTT. Protein product: CAWRNRGLNDQPQHF.

This clone was seen only a few times. V is TRBV7-2 and J is TRBJ2-2; D remains unclear. Germline V gene sequence: CDR1 SGHTA, CDR2 FQGNSA. The CDR3 loop spans 13 amino acids. Trimming left V 5 bases short and J 4 bases short, with 8 bases between. The CDR3 reads CASSPPGTGELFF. The CDR3 DNA reads as TGTGCCAGCAGCCCCCCCGGCACCGGGGAGCTGTTTTTT.

This rearrangement joins TRBV5-6 to TRBJ2-1; D is ambiguous. CDR1 is SGHDT and CDR2 is YYEEEE in the germline V gene. The CDR3 loop spans 16 amino acids. Trimming pared 4 bases from V and 0 bases from J, leaving 14 bases between. Written as DNA, the CDR3 is TGTGCCAGCAGCCTGACCTCGCAGAACTCCTACAATGAGCAGTTCTTC. Amino acids: CASSLTSQNSYNEQFF.

The chain recombines TRBV29-1 with TRBJ2-2; 11 nucleotides align to TRBD1. Per germline, CDR1 SQVTM and CDR2 ANQGSEA. Unmatched junction bases numbered 8, after V lost 4 bases and J lost 4 bases. The CDR3 covers 16 residues. Here the CDR3 DNA reads TGCAGCGTTGTTCGTCCAGGGACAGGGGGCACCGGGGAGCTGTTTTTT. Translated, it gives CSVVRPGTGGTGELFF.

This clone was counted between two and nine times. V is TRBV7-2 and J is TRBJ2-7; the match to TRBD2 covers 13 bases. In germline, CDR1 is SGHTA, CDR2 FQGNSA. V shed 5 bases and J 6 bases; nucleotides not matched to a gene: 7. This CDR3 is built from 15 residues. The DNA of the CDR3 is TGTGCCAGCAGCACTGGACTAGCGGGAGATGGCGAGCAGTACTTC. This encodes CASSTGLAGDGEQYF.

CDR3 protein: CAWSPALGSGVSYEQYF. The CDR3 DNA reads as TGTGCCTGGAGTCCTGCCCTTGGTAGCGGGGTCTCCTACGAGCAGTACTTC. The chain couples TRBV30 to TRBJ2-7; 8 nucleotides align to TRBD2. This CDR3 is 17 amino acids long. With V trimmed by 2 bases and J by 0 bases, 12 bases remained unmatched. CDR1 and CDR2 (germline): GTSNPN, SVGIG (reference sequence).